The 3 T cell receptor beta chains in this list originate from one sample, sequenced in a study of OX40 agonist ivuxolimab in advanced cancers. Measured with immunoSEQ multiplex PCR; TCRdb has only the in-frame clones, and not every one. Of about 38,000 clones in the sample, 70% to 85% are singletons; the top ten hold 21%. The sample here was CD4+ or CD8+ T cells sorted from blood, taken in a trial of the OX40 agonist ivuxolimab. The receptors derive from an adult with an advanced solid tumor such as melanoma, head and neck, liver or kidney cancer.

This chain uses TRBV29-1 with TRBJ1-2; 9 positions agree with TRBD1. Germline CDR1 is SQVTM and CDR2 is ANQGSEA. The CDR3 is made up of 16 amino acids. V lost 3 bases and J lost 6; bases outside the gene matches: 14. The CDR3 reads CSVDAMGQGSSNGYTF. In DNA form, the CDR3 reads TGCAGCGTTGATGCAATGGGACAGGGTAGTTCGAATGGCTACACCTTC.

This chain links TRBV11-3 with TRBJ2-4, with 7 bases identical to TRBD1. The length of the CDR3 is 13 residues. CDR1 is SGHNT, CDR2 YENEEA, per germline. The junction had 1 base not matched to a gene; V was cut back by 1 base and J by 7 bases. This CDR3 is CASSLGQGNIQYF. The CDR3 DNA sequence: TGTGCCAGCAGCTTAGGACAGGGTAACATTCAGTACTTC.

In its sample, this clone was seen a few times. The CDR3 DNA is TGTGCCAGTAGTAAACAATCGGGACAGGGCCTTTACGAGCAGTACTTC. Encoded protein: CASSKQSGQGLYEQYF. V gene TRBV19 combines with J gene TRBJ2-7, with 9 bases that match TRBD1. This CDR3 has 16 amino acids. CDR1 is LNHDA, CDR2 SQIVND, per germline (reference sequence). V was pared by 4 bases and J by 4 bases, with 11 bases of the junction left unmatched.